The next 21 T cell receptor gamma chains were all read from a single sample in a study of gamma-delta chains in newborns, infants, children. TCRdb re-called the reads using CATT. This sample carries a few thousand gamma-chain clones, roughly 45% of them seen once, and the ten largest clones take roughly 4.4%. The source material was blood. The receptor set was obtained from a child who was a newborn, infant or young child, either healthy, febrile or measles-vaccinated (not recorded which).

With regard to this clone: At one end the junction does not follow the germline gene, possibly because of a read error. The genes are TRGV4 and TRGJ1 or TRGJ2. The J gene was missing in TCRdb and was found by matching the end of the DNA to germline. Germline lookup yields CDR1 EGSTGY and CDR2 YDSYTSSV. The CDR3 is 11 residues long. DNA of the CDR3: TGTGCCACCGGGGATTACTATAAGAAACTCTTT. Translation gives CATGDYYKKLF.

This clone is deemed large. The V and J genes are TRGV2 and TRGJ1 or TRGJ2. The V gene's germline CDR1 is EGSNGY and CDR2 YDSYNSKV. The CDR3 contains 13 residues. J lost 5 bases, V lost 0 bases, and 4 bases had no gene match. CDR3 residues: CATWDGPNYKKLF. Written as DNA, the CDR3 is TGTGCCACCTGGGACGGGCCGAATTATAAGAAACTCTTT.

The chain uses TRGV4 and TRGJ1 or TRGJ2. Here the J gene came from matching the DNA to germline, since TCRdb omits it. Germline CDR1 EGSTGY, CDR2 YDSYTSSV. Unmatched junction bases numbered 10, after V lost 5 bases and J lost 6 bases. This CDR3 contains 13 residues. CDR3 nucleotides: TGTGCCACCTGGGCCCCCCAGGGTTATAAGAAACTCTTT. As protein: CATWAPQGYKKLF.

The genes are TRGV4 and TRGJP2. The J gene was missing in TCRdb and was found by matching the end of the DNA to germline. This CDR3 has 14 amino acids. Germline CDR1 and CDR2: EGSTGY and YDSYTSSV. J lost 5 bases, V lost 2 bases, and 5 bases had no gene match. CDR3 sequence reads: CATWDEGSDWIKTF. CDR3 bases: TGTGCCACCTGGGATGAGGGCAGTGATTGGATCAAGACGTTT.

This clone was counted between two and nine times. V is TRGV4 and J is TRGJ1 or TRGJ2. Germline V gene sequence: CDR1 EGSTGY, CDR2 YDSYTSSV. V lost 0 bases, J lost 10 bases, and 6 bases stayed unmatched. CDR3 size: 12 residues. CDR3 DNA sequence: TGTGCCACCTGGGATGGGAGGTTGAAGAAACTCTTT. Amino acids: CATWDGRLKKLF.

This sequence joins TRGV9 and TRGJP. Here the J gene was assigned by germline matching of the DNA, as TCRdb has none. Germline V gene data show CDR1 as GITISATS and CDR2 as ISYDGTV (reference sequence). The length of the CDR3 is 16 residues. V shed 4 bases and J 7 bases; nucleotides not matched to a gene: 7. CDR3 protein: CALWDSYELGKKIKVF. DNA of the CDR3: TGTGCCTTGTGGGATAGCTATGAGTTGGGCAAAAAAATCAAGGTATTT.

Comments on this clone: A single base separates this from a much larger clone, so it may be a read error. In DNA, the CDR3 is TGCGCCACCTGGGACGGGAGTAGTGATTGGATCAAGACGTTT. This translates into CATWDGSSDWIKTF. The chain links TRGV2 to TRGJP2. TCRdb is silent on the J gene; assignment here came from matching the DNA to germline. Germline values: CDR1 EGSNGY, CDR2 YDSYNSKV. The CDR3 is 14 residues long.

This clone has more than one count but fewer than ten. The genes are TRGV3 and TRGJ1 or TRGJ2. The CDR3 runs 13 residues. The V segment lost 0 bases and the J segment 7 bases; nucleotides outside the gene matches: 6. Germline V gives CDR1 VTNTFY, CDR2 YDVSTARD (reference sequence). The CDR3 DNA follows: TGTGCCACCTGGGACAGGCTGAAATATAAGAAACTCTTT. Amino acid sequence: CATWDRLKYKKLF.

The V gene went uncalled, while the J gene is TRGJ1 or TRGJ2. This CDR3 comprises 12 residues. Written as DNA, the CDR3 is TGTGCCACCTTTGTTAATTATTATAAGAAACTCTTT. Protein: CATFVNYYKKLF.

This sequence joins TRGV4 and TRGJ1 or TRGJ2. The J gene, absent from TCRdb, was called here by matching the DNA to germline. Losses at the gene ends were 0 bases for V and 5 bases for J; bases not matched to a gene: 7. The germline V gene encodes CDR1 EGSTGY and CDR2 YDSYTSSV. The CDR3 length is 14 residues. CDR3 protein: CATWDGNRDYKKLF. The CDR3 nucleotides read TGTGCCACCTGGGATGGGAATAGGGATTATAAGAAACTCTTT.

This clone was counted between two and nine times. The rearrangement joins TRGV3 to TRGJ1 or TRGJ2. Because TCRdb records no J gene, it was assigned here through a match of the DNA to germline. V gave up 2 bases and J gave up 1 base; unmatched junction bases: 5. The CDR3 is made up of 14 amino acids. CDR1 and CDR2 from the germline V gene are VTNTFY and YDVSTARD (reference sequence). The CDR3 spells CATWDTHNYYKKLF. CDR3 DNA: TGTGCCACCTGGGACACGCATAATTATTATAAGAAACTCTTT.

V and J are TRGV4 and TRGJP2. Since TCRdb gives no J gene, matching the DNA to germline was used here to assign it. V dropped 3 bases and J dropped 0; count of bases not matched to a gene: 1. CDR1 EGSTGY and CDR2 YDSYTSSV come from the germline V gene. The CDR3 extends over 14 amino acids. The CDR3 DNA sequence: TGTGCCACCTGGGATTATAGTAGTGATTGGATCAAGACGTTT. Protein sequence: CATWDYSSDWIKTF.

This chain links TRGV2 with TRGJ1 or TRGJ2. The ends lost 0 bases at V and 5 bases at J; junction bases unmatched: 4. CDR3 length: 13 residues. Germline V gene data show CDR1 as EGSNGY and CDR2 as YDSYNSKV. Here the CDR3 DNA reads TGTGCCACCTGGGACGGGCCTCATTATAAGAAACTCTTT. Translated, it gives CATWDGPHYKKLF.

This clone was seen only once. This chain connects TRGV4 to TRGJ1 or TRGJ2. Matching the DNA to germline supplied the J gene, which TCRdb does not give. CDR1 and CDR2 from the germline V gene are EGSTGY and YDSYTSSV. After removal of 4 bases from V and 3 bases from J, the junction contained 6 bases not matched to a gene. There are 13 residues in the CDR3. The CDR3 nucleotides read TGTGCCACCTGGGACCGGGTTTATTATAAGAAACTCTTT. This encodes CATWDRVYYKKLF.

In its sample, this clone was seen a few times. V gene TRGV5 combines with J gene TRGJ1 or TRGJ2. The CDR3 extends over 13 amino acids. The V gene end was trimmed by 0 bases and the J gene end by 3 bases; junction bases not matched to a gene: 2. Germline V gene sequence: CDR1 VINAFY, CDR2 YDVSNSKD. The DNA of the CDR3 is TGTGCCACCTGGGACAGGGGTTATTATAAGAAACTCTTT. Translating gives CATWDRGYYKKLF.

In regard to this clone: A single base separates this from a much larger clone, so it may be a read error. The chain combines TRGV4 with TRGJ1 or TRGJ2. TCRdb supplies no J gene; here it was assigned by aligning the nucleotide sequence to germline. Germline V gene sequence: CDR1 EGSTGY, CDR2 YDSYTSSV. The CDR3 consists of 11 residues. The CDR3 sequence: CATGDGPWKLF. The CDR3 bases are TGTGCCACCGGGGATGGGCCGTGGAAACTCTTT.

This clone counts as large. V gene TRGV8 combines with J gene TRGJ1 or TRGJ2. Germline loops: CDR1 VENAVY, CDR2 YDSYNSRV. V was clipped by 4 bases and J by 11 bases; unmatched bases: 8. The CDR3 has 11 amino acids. The CDR3 reads CATWDHLEKLF. CDR3 coding DNA: TGTGCCACCTGGGACCATTTGGAGAAACTCTTT.

This clone was observed a handful of times. The chain recombines TRGV4 with TRGJ1 or TRGJ2. The J gene, missing from TCRdb, was assigned here through DNA to germline matching. Trimming cost V 4 bases and J 1 base; bases outside gene matches: 10. Germline V CDR1 and CDR2: EGSTGY, YDSYTSSV. The CDR3 is 15 amino acids. DNA of the CDR3: TGTGCCACCTGGGAGGCAAAGGAAAATTATTATAAGAAACTCTTT. Its translation is CATWEAKENYYKKLF.

V gene TRGV8 combines with J gene TRGJ1 or TRGJ2. The J gene is absent in TCRdb and was assigned here via DNA matching to germline. CDR3 length equals 11 residues. V trimming: 5 bases; J trimming: 7 bases; junction bases outside the gene matches: 5. Looked up from germline, CDR1 is VENAVY and CDR2 is YDSYNSRV. CDR3 protein: CATWAPYKKLF. CDR3 DNA: TGTGCCACCTGGGCACCATATAAGAAACTCTTT.

This clone appeared a few times. Other DNA variants within this sample encode the same CDR3. This chain links TRGV5 with TRGJ1 or TRGJ2. The J gene, absent from TCRdb, was called here by matching the DNA to germline. With 0 bases clipped from V and 10 bases from J, the junction kept 6 bases outside the gene matches. The CDR3 extends over 12 amino acids. Germline V gene lookup returns CDR1 VINAFY and CDR2 YDVSNSKD. Written as DNA, the CDR3 is TGTGCCACCTGGGACAGGCCGAGGAAGAAACTCTTT. Amino acid sequence: CATWDRPRKKLF.

This clone is large by share. The V gene is TRGV2, the J gene TRGJP2. Germline V CDR1 and CDR2: EGSNGY, YDSYNSKV. After removal of 1 base from V and 10 bases from J, the junction contained 0 bases not matched to a gene. The CDR3 is 11 amino acids. CDR3 sequence (DNA): TGTGCCACCTGGGACGGTTGGATCAAGACGTTT. Translated: CATWDGWIKTF.